What follows are 8 T cell receptor beta chains derived from one specimen sequenced in a study of T cells in Graves' hyperthyroidism and ophthalmopathy (dated by TCRdb to between 2018 and 2021). The method was multiplex PCR. Sequencer: Illumina HiSeq 2000. Amplification of TCR beta CDR3 regions was carried out from RNA transcripts. For the first round of RT-PCR on the TCR CDR3, the HTBI primer set was used together with the Qiagen OneStep RT-PCR kit. TCRdb reanalyzed the raw reads on its own, using fastp at Q25 for trimming and MiXCR for clone calling, and kept in-frame beta chains. When rows share a CDR3 protein, they turn into one entry using the most common DNA and genes. A total of more than 450,000 distinct CDR3 sequences appear in this sample, 15% to 20% of them only once. The leading ten clones occupy around 50% of the sample. Material: blood. These TCRs come from a man between 35 and 55 years old with Graves' ophthalmopathy.

This clonotype was observed a few times. The CDR3 DNA reads TGTGCCAGCAGCCCCACTAGATCCTACTACAATGAGCAGTTCTTC. Protein: CASSPTRSYYNEQFF. The J gene is TRBJ2-1, the V gene TRBV6-2 or TRBV6-3; weak D call: TRBD2 (5 bases). This CDR3 is built from 15 residues. V lost 6 bases and J lost 3, with 15 bases in between. Germline V gene sequence: CDR1 MNHEY, CDR2 SVGEGT.

This clonotype came up a few times. The genes are TRBV12-3 or TRBV12-4 and TRBJ2-7; D may be TRBD2 (5 bases). The CDR3 has 12 residues. Between the trimmed V and J ends, which lost 8 bases and 1 base, there was a span of 9 bases. CDR3 amino acids: CASSWRSYEQYF. The CDR3 coding sequence is TGTGCCAGCTCTTGGAGGTCCTACGAGCAGTACTTC.

This clonotype occurred many times. This rearrangement joins TRBV28 to TRBJ2-7, with TRBD1 identical over 8 bases. The germline V gene has CDR1 MDHEN and CDR2 SYDVKM. This CDR3 comprises 15 residues. The trim removed 5 bases at V and 5 bases at J, leaving 11 bases unmatched. CDR3 sequence: CASSPPDRVRNEQYF. Here the CDR3 DNA reads TGTGCCAGCAGTCCCCCGGACAGGGTAAGGAACGAGCAGTACTTC.

This clonotype appeared a few times. The chain recombines TRBV7-8 with TRBJ2-2, with 7 bases aligning to TRBD1. V dropped 4 bases and J dropped 6; count of bases not matched to a gene: 8. From germline, CDR1 is SGHVS and CDR2 FQNEAQ. The CDR3 contains 15 residues. In nucleotides, the CDR3 is TGTGCCAGCAGCTCGGGACAGTCTGGGGCCGGGGAGCTGTTTTTT. Its translation: CASSSGQSGAGELFF.

This clonotype turned up a few times. The chain carries TRBV18 and TRBJ2-7; 10 bases map to TRBD1. CDR3 length: 15 residues. From germline, CDR1 is KGHSH and CDR2 LQKENI. J was trimmed by 7 bases and V by 3 bases; bases with no gene match: 9. The CDR3 loop is CASSPASPGQGEQYF. The CDR3 region has the DNA TGTGCCAGCTCACCCGCATCACCGGGACAGGGGGAGCAGTACTTC.

This clonotype showed up just a few times. V is TRBV29-1 and J is TRBJ2-3; possibly TRBD1 for D (5 bases). Trimming cost V 2 bases and J 7 bases, with 10 bases left between them. Per the germline V gene, CDR1 is SQVTM and CDR2 is ANQGSEA. The CDR3 totals 12 residues. For the CDR3, the DNA is TGCAGCGTTGAATTAAGACAGAATACGCAGTATTTT. Translation: CSVELRQNTQYF.

This clonotype was seen more than once but under ten times. The CDR3 region has the DNA TGCAGCGTTGAAGACACACAACTCTATGGCTACACCTTC. Its protein product is CSVEDTQLYGYTF. The chain employs TRBV29-1 and TRBJ1-2; no clear D. The CDR3 sequence is 13 residues long. Trimming stripped 0 bases from V and 4 bases from J, with 9 bases between. In germline, CDR1 is SQVTM, CDR2 ANQGSEA.

This clonotype occurred many times. The chain has TRBV28 and TRBJ1-1, with a tentative D call TRBD1 (5 bases). The CDR3 contains 14 residues. V was cut by 5 bases and J by 1 base, with 11 bases left in between. The germline gives CDR1 MDHEN, CDR2 SYDVKM. Here the CDR3 DNA reads TGTGCCAGCAGTCCAGGGAATAGGAACACTGAAGCTTTCTTT. Encoded protein: CASSPGNRNTEAFF.